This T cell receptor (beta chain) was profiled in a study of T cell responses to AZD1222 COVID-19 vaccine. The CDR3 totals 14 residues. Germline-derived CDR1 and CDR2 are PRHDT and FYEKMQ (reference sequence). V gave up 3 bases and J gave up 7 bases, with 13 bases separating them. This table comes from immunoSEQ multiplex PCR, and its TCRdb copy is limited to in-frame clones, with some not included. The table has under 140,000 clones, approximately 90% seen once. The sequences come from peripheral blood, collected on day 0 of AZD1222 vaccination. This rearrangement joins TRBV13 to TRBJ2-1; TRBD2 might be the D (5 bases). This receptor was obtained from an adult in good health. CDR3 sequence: CASSFLTDWNEQFF. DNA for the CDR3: TGTGCCAGCAGCTTTCTTACGGACTGGAATGAGCAGTTCTTC.